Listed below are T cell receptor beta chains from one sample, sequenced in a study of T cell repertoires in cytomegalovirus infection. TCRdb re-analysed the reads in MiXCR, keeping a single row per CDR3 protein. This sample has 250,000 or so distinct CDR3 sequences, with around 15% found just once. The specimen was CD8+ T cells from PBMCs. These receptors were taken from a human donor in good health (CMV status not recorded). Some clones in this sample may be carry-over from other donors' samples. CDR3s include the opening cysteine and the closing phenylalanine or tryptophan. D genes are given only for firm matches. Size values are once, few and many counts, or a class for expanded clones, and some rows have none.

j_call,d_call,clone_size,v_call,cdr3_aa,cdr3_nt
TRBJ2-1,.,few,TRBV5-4,CASSLEGSVQFF,TGTGCCAGCAGCTTGGAGGGCTCGGTGCAGTTCTTC
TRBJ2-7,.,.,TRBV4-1,CASSQDSPGASYEQYF,TGCGCCAGCAGCCAAGATTCCCCAGGGGCGTCCTACGAGCAGTACTTC
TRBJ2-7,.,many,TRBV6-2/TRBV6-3,CASSYPQGNSFYEQYF,TGTGCCAGCAGTTATCCTCAGGGGAACAGCTTCTACGAGCAGTACTTC
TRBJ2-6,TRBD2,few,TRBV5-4,CASSRGLAGPGGANVLTF,TGTGCCAGCAGCAGGGGACTAGCGGGGCCTGGGGGGGCCAACGTCCTGACTTTC
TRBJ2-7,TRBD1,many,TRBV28,CASSLEDRLSYEQYF,TGTGCCAGCAGTTTAGAGGACAGGTTATCTTACGAGCAGTACTTC
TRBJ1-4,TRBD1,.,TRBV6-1,CASSHGTAENEKLFF,TGTGCCAGCAGTCATGGGACAGCGGAGAATGAAAAACTGTTTTTT
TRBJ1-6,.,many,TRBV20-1,CSALDHRVGNSPLHF,TGCAGTGCCCTAGATCACAGGGTTGGAAATTCACCCCTCCACTTT
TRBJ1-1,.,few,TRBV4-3,CASSQGFTQTDMNTEAFF,TGCGCCAGCAGCCAAGGCTTTACTCAGACAGACATGAACACTGAAGCTTTCTTT
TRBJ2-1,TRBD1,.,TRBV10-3,CAISATPGQGGGYNEQFF,TGTGCCATCAGTGCAACCCCAGGACAGGGAGGAGGGTACAATGAGCAGTTCTTC
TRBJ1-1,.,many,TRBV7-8,CASSLGWMTGKNTEAFF,TGTGCCAGCAGCTTAGGATGGATGACAGGAAAGAACACTGAAGCTTTCTTT
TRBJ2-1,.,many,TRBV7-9,CASSLVPRTEYNEQFF,TGTGCCAGCAGCTTAGTACCACGGACAGAGTACAATGAGCAGTTCTTC
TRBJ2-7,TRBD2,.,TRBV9,CASSVEVAGGQHEQYF,TGTGCCAGCAGCGTTGAAGTAGCGGGGGGGCAACACGAGCAGTACTTC
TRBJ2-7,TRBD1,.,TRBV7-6,CASSLVPGTGGNYEQYF,TGTGCCAGCAGCTTAGTACCCGGGACAGGGGGTAATTACGAGCAGTACTTC
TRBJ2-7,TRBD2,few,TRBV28,CASSFTSGGIYEQYF,TGTGCCAGCAGTTTTACTAGCGGGGGTATCTACGAGCAGTACTTC
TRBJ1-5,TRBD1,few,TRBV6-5,CASSYNQGVQPQHF,TGTGCCAGCAGTTACAACCAGGGGGTCCAGCCCCAGCATTTT
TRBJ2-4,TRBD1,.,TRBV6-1,CASSYAGTGGAKNIQYF,TGTGCCAGCAGTTACGCCGGGACAGGGGGAGCCAAAAACATTCAGTACTTC
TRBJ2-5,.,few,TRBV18,CASSPFDIQETQYF,TGTGCCAGCTCACCATTTGATATACAAGAGACCCAGTACTTC
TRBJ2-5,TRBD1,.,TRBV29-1,CSVAGGYRNQETQYF,TGCAGCGTTGCAGGGGGCTACAGAAACCAAGAGACCCAGTACTTC
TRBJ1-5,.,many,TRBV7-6,CASAGMGNQPQHF,TGTGCCAGCGCGGGGATGGGCAATCAGCCCCAGCATTTT
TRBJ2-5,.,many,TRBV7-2,CASSLEVGDIEETQYF,TGTGCCAGCAGCTTAGAGGTGGGGGACATAGAAGAGACCCAGTACTTC
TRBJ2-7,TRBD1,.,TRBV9,CASSPSDRAYEQYF,TGTGCCAGCAGCCCCTCAGACAGGGCTTACGAGCAGTACTTC
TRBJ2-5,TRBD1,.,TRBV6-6,CASTDGVRVQGVGETQYF,TGTGCCAGCACCGACGGGGTCCGAGTGCAGGGGGTGGGGGAGACCCAGTACTTC
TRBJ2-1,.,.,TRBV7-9,CASSLDGASYNEQFF,TGTGCCAGCAGCTTAGACGGGGCTTCCTACAATGAGCAGTTCTTC
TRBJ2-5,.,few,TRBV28,CASGLLGSQETQYF,TGTGCCAGCGGGCTTTTGGGGAGTCAAGAGACCCAGTACTTC
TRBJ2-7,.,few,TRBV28,CASTESPYEQYF,TGTGCCAGCACTGAGAGCCCCTACGAGCAGTACTTC
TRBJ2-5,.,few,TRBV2,CASSEGNQETQYF,TGTGCCAGCAGTGAGGGGAACCAAGAGACCCAGTACTTC
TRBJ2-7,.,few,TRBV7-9,CASSPNWGPLYEQYF,TGTGCCAGCAGCCCCAATTGGGGGCCTCTCTACGAGCAGTACTTC
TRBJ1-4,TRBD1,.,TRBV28,CASRKIGTGFDREKLFF,TGTGCCAGCAGGAAGATCGGGACAGGATTTGATCGGGAAAAACTGTTTTTT
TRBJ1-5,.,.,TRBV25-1,CASRDGELQPQHF,TGTGCCAGCAGGGACGGGGAGTTGCAGCCCCAGCATTTT
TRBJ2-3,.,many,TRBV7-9,CASTIPNSNQDTQYF,TGTGCCAGCACCATCCCAAACAGTAATCAAGATACGCAGTATTTT
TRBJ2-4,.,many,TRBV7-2,CASSLGLGIQYF,TGTGCCAGCAGCTTGGGACTCGGCATTCAGTACTTC
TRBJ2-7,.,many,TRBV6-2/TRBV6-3,CASSYSVEGYEQYF,TGTGCCAGCAGTTACTCCGTTGAAGGTTACGAGCAGTACTTC
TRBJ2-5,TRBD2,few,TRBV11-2,CASSLVTSGGAETQYF,TGTGCCAGCAGCTTAGTGACTAGCGGGGGGGCTGAGACCCAGTACTTC
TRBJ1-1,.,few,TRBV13,CASSAARGETINTEAFF,TGTGCCAGCAGCGCGGCCCGGGGAGAGACTATAAACACTGAAGCTTTCTTT
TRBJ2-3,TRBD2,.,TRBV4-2,CASSQRFPSGGRSTDTQYF,TGTGCCAGCAGCCAAAGATTTCCTAGCGGGGGGCGTAGCACAGATACGCAGTATTTT
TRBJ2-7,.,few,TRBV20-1,CSARSIRGGAYEQYF,TGCAGTGCTAGATCTATAAGAGGCGGAGCCTACGAGCAGTACTTC
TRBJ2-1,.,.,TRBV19,CASSWGRSNEQFF,TGTGCCAGTAGCTGGGGTAGATCCAATGAGCAGTTCTTC
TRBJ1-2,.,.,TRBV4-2,CASSHPFRETLRYYGYTF,TGTGCCAGCAGCCATCCTTTTAGGGAGACCTTGCGTTACTATGGCTACACCTTC
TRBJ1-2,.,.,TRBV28,CASSPAGIRIDGYTF,TGTGCCAGCAGTCCCGCCGGTATTCGCATCGATGGCTACACCTTC
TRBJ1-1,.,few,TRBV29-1,CSVVGGLSTEAFF,TGCAGCGTTGTAGGGGGGCTGAGCACTGAAGCTTTCTTT
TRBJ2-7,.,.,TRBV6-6,CASSYEGGTNEQYF,TGTGCCAGCAGTTACGAAGGGGGAACGAACGAGCAGTACTTC
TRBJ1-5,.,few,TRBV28,CASSIISRNQPQHF,TGTGCCAGCAGTATTATATCTCGTAATCAGCCCCAGCATTTT
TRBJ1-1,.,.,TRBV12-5,CASGSPHTEAFF,TGTGCTAGTGGCTCTCCTCACACTGAAGCTTTCTTT
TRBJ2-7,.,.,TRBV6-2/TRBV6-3,CASSYPTTPRGPSSYEQYF,TGTGCCAGCAGTTACCCCACAACCCCCAGAGGTCCGAGCTCCTACGAGCAGTACTTC
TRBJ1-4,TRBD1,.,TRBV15,CATSRVFGDRGEKLFF,TGTGCCACCAGCAGAGTATTTGGGGACAGGGGTGAAAAACTGTTTTTT
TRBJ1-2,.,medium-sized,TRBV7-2,CASRTVYGYTF,TGTGCCAGCAGAACGGTCTATGGCTACACCTTC
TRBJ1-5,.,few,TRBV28,CASSLYPGQANQPQHF,TGTGCCAGCAGTTTATACCCCGGCCAGGCCAATCAGCCCCAGCATTTT
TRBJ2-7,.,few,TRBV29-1,CSVPRDGTYEQYF,TGCAGCGTCCCGAGGGACGGAACCTACGAGCAGTACTTC
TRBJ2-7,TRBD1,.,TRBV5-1,CASSLGQAPLTSYEQYF,TGCGCCAGCAGCCTTGGACAGGCCCCCCTGACGTCCTACGAGCAGTACTTC
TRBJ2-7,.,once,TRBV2,CAFSGILLNSYEQYF,TGTGCTTTCAGTGGGATCCTACTAAATTCCTACGAGCAGTACTTC
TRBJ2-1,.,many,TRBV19,CASSIFLGHNEQFF,TGTGCCAGTAGTATTTTTCTGGGGCACAATGAGCAGTTCTTC
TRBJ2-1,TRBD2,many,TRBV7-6,CASSLGASGGAYEQFF,TGTGCCAGCAGCTTAGGGGCTAGCGGGGGGGCCTACGAGCAGTTCTTC
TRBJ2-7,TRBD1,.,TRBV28,CASSSPRDRSYEQYF,TGTGCCAGCAGTTCCCCCCGGGACAGGTCCTACGAGCAGTACTTC
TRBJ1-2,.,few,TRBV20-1,CSARDLLRGTLYGYTF,TGCAGTGCTAGAGACCTCCTTAGGGGCACTTTATATGGCTACACCTTC
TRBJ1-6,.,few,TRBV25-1,CASRLGAYNSPLHF,TGTGCCAGCAGGCTAGGGGCGTATAATTCACCCCTCCACTTT
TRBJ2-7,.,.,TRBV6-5,CASSYGDEQYF,TGTGCCAGCAGTTACGGGGACGAGCAGTACTTC